These 15 T cell receptor beta chains share one sample of origin, sequenced in a study of shared clonotypes between healthy human individuals. Repertoires were generated with immunoSEQ multiplex PCR, while TCRdb's copy carries only in-frame clones and drops some. The sample has under 750,000 clones, about two thirds seen once. What was sequenced was memory CD4+ T cells sorted from blood. Subset meaning: CD45RA-negative fraction. These receptors came from a woman aged 25 to 45 in good health.

Comments on this clone: The sample holds other DNA sequences that translate to the same CDR3. This sequence joins TRBV5-4 and TRBJ2-7; D not certain. The V end was cut by 0 bases, the J end by 3 bases, with 10 bases between. The CDR3 spans 14 residues. The germline CDR1 and CDR2 sequences are SGHNT and YYREEE (reference sequence). The CDR3 DNA reads TGTGCCAGCAGCTTGGATGGGGATTACTACGAGCAGTACTTC. It codes for CASSLDGDYYEQYF.

V usage is TRBV28 and J usage is TRBJ1-5; TRBD1 aligns across 7 bases. Per germline, CDR1 MDHEN and CDR2 SYDVKM. The CDR3 extends over 14 amino acids. Germline trimming cut 7 bases from V and 5 bases from J; bases unmatched to any gene: 8. The CDR3 DNA sequence: TGTGCCAGCACATCGGGACAGCATGATCAGCCCCAGCATTTT. Encoded protein: CASTSGQHDQPQHF.

This clone was counted between two and nine times. V gene TRBV10-3 combines with J gene TRBJ2-7; D is uncertain. V lost 8 bases and J 1 base, leaving 18 bases between the germline ends. The CDR3 is 15 residues long. CDR1 is ENHRY and CDR2 is SYGVKD in the germline V gene. CDR3 residues: CAIAEGDTGSYEQYF. The CDR3 region has the DNA TGTGCCATCGCAGAAGGAGACACCGGTTCCTACGAGCAGTACTTC.

This clone has a handful of counts. The chain recombines TRBV2 with TRBJ2-5; 8 bases match TRBD1. Germline V gene data show CDR1 as SNHLY and CDR2 as FYNNEI. V shed 7 bases, J shed 5 bases, and the junction held 9 bases outside the gene matches. The CDR3 consists of 14 residues. The CDR3 reads CASMGQGAGETQYF. Written as DNA, the CDR3 is TGTGCCAGCATGGGCCAGGGGGCCGGGGAGACCCAGTACTTC.

The chain uses TRBV6-5 and TRBJ1-1; 7 bases are a match to TRBD1. The CDR3 spans 11 residues. Per the germline V gene, CDR1 is MNHEY and CDR2 is SVGAGI. With V trimmed by 8 bases and J by 8 bases, 5 bases remained unmatched. This CDR3 reads CASRRQGEAFF. The CDR3 region has the DNA TGTGCCAGCCGTCGACAGGGAGAAGCTTTCTTT.

The sample holds many counts of this clone. The V gene is TRBV29-1, the J gene TRBJ2-5; D remains unclear. With 5 bases removed from V and 1 base from J, the gap between germline ends came to 2 bases. The CDR3 totals 10 residues. The V gene's germline CDR1 is SQVTM and CDR2 ANQGSEA. Here the CDR3 reads CSVLQETQYF. DNA for the CDR3: TGCAGCGTTCTCCAAGAGACCCAGTACTTC.

The V and J genes are TRBV19 and TRBJ2-2; 10 bases align to TRBD1. The CDR3 runs to 14 residues. CDR1 is LNHDA, CDR2 SQIVND, per germline (reference sequence). V dropped 7 bases and J dropped 4; count of bases not matched to a gene: 3. The CDR3 loop reads CASKTGGFTGELFF. CDR3 coding DNA: TGTGCCAGTAAGACAGGGGGCTTCACCGGGGAGCTGTTTTTT. The whole variable domain, filled in from reference TRBV19 and TRBJ2-2, reads DGGITQSPKYLFRKEGQNVTLSCEQNLNHDAMYWYRQDPGQGLRLIYYSQIVNDFQKGDIAEGYSVSREKKESFPLTVTSAQKNPTAFYLCASKTGGFTGELFFGEGSRLTVL.

Comment on this clone: The same CDR3 arises from other DNA sequences in this sample as well. The chain recombines TRBV7-2 with TRBJ1-5; tentatively, D is TRBD1 (6 bases). The CDR3 has 15 residues. The germline CDR1 and CDR2 sequences are SGHTA and FQGNSA. Between the trimmed V and J ends, which lost 4 bases and 3 bases, there was a span of 13 bases. CDR3 sequence: CASSSKTGSNQPQHF. The DNA for the CDR3 is TGTGCCAGCAGCTCAAAGACAGGATCCAATCAGCCCCAGCATTTT.

The gene calls are TRBV5-4 and TRBJ2-7, with 12 nucleotides matching TRBD2. The CDR3 runs 16 residues. Trimming took 4 bases from V and 11 from J; bases not matched to a gene: 16. The germline V gene has CDR1 SGHNT and CDR2 YYREEE (reference sequence). The CDR3 loop is CASSRGLAGSPSREYF. The CDR3 region has the DNA TGTGCCAGCAGCAGAGGACTAGCGGGGTCTCCATCCCGAGAGTACTTC.

J is TRBJ1-2 and V is TRBV4-1; D possibly corresponds to TRBD1 (5 bases). Trimming took 0 bases from V and 4 from J, leaving 15 bases between them. The germline gives CDR1 MGHRA, CDR2 YSYEKL. The CDR3 has 16 residues. CDR3 sequence reads: CASSQDAWGEGYGYTF. The CDR3 DNA follows: TGCGCCAGCAGCCAAGATGCGTGGGGGGAGGGCTATGGCTACACCTTC.

The chain has TRBV9 and TRBJ2-1, with D unresolved. The CDR3 has 11 residues. V lost 2 bases and J 10 bases, leaving 7 bases between the germline ends. In germline, CDR1 is SGDLS, CDR2 YYNGEE. CDR3 DNA: TGTGCCAGCAGCGTGTCTATCGAGCAGTTCTTC. Encoded protein: CASSVSIEQFF.

The gene calls are TRBV7-9 and TRBJ1-2; D is undetermined. Germline assignment: CDR1 SEHNR and CDR2 FQNEAQ (reference sequence). The CDR3 loop spans 10 amino acids. V lost 5 bases, J lost 5 bases, and 3 bases lay in between. The chain's CDR3 is CASSQYGYTF. In DNA, the CDR3 is TGTGCCAGCAGCCAATATGGCTACACCTTC. The whole variable domain, filled in from reference TRBV7-9 and TRBJ1-2, reads DTGVSQNPRHKITKRGQNVTFRCDPISEHNRLYWYRQTLGQGPEFLTYFQNEAQLEKSRLLSDRFSAERPKGSFSTLEIQRTEQGDSAMYLCASSQYGYTFGSGTRLTVV.

The genes are TRBV5-1 and TRBJ1-2, with 8 nucleotides matching TRBD1. Germline CDR1 and CDR2: SGHRS and YFSETQ. Unmatched junction bases numbered 8, after V lost 3 bases and J lost 7 bases. CDR3 length: 14 residues. The CDR3 DNA follows: TGCGCCAGCAGCTCTGCAGGGGGCAGTGGTGGCTACACCTTC. This sequence encodes CASSSAGGSGGYTF.

The V call is TRBV18, the J call TRBJ1-2; 8 positions agree with TRBD1. Germline CDR1 reads KGHSH; CDR2 reads LQKENI. The CDR3 totals 15 residues. The junction had 5 bases not matched to a gene; V was cut back by 3 bases and J by 2 bases. CDR3 protein: CASSPTQGGNYGYTF. CDR3 DNA sequence: TGTGCCAGCTCACCCACACAGGGGGGGAACTATGGCTACACCTTC. Based on the CDR3 plus reference TRBV18 and TRBJ1-2, the full variable domain is NAGVMQNPRHLVRRRGQEARLRCSPMKGHSHVYWYRQLPEEGLKFMVYLQKENIIDESGMPKERFSAEFPKEGPSILRIQQVVRGDSAAYFCASSPTQGGNYGYTFGSGTRLTVV.

This chain uses TRBV28 with TRBJ1-2, with TRBD1 identical over 7 bases. The germline V gene encodes CDR1 MDHEN and CDR2 SYDVKM. V gave up 7 bases and J gave up 2 bases; unmatched junction bases: 4. CDR3 length: 13 amino acids. CDR3 region: CASKVGQNYGYTF. The CDR3 DNA reads TGTGCCAGCAAGGTGGGACAGAACTATGGCTACACCTTC.